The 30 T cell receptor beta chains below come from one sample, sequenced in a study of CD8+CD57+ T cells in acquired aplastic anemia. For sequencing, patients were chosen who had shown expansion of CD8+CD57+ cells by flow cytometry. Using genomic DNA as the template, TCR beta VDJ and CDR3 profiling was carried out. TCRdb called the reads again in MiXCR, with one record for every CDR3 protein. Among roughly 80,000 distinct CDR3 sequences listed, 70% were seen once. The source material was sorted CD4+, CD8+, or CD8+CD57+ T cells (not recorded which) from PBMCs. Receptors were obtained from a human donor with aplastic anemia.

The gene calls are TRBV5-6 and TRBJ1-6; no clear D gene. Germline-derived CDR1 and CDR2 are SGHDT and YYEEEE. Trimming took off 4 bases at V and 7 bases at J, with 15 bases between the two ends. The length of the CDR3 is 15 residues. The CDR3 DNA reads TGTGCCAGCAGCCCCTACCCGAACTCCAATTCACCCCTCCACTTT. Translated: CASSPYPNSNSPLHF.

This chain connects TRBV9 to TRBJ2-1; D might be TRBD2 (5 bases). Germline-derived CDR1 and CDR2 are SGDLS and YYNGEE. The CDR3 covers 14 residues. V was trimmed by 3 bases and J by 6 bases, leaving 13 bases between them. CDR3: CASSGRGAFNEQFF. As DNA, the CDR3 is TGTGCCAGCAGCGGACGGGGAGCCTTCAATGAGCAGTTCTTC.

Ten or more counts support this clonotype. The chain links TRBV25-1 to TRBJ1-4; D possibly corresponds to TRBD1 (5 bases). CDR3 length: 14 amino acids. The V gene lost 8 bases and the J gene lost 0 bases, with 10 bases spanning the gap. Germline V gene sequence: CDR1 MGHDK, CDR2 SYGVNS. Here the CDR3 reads CASQTVTTNEKLFF. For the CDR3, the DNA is TGTGCCAGCCAGACAGTTACAACTAATGAAAAACTGTTTTTT.

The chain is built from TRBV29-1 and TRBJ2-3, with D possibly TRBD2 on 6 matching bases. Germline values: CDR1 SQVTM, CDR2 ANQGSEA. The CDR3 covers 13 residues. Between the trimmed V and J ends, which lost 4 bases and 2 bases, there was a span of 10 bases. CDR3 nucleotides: TGCAGCGTTGGGACTACCCACACAGATACGCAGTATTTT. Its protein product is CSVGTTHTDTQYF.

Here the CDR3 DNA reads TGTGCCACCAGTCTAGGACAGGGAGGAGATACGCAGTATTTT. This codes for CATSLGQGGDTQYF. The V and J genes are TRBV24-1 and TRBJ2-3; TRBD1 matches 8 bases. The CDR3 spans 14 residues. V gave up 6 bases and J gave up 5 bases; unmatched junction bases: 6. Germline assignment: CDR1 KGHDR and CDR2 SFDVKD.

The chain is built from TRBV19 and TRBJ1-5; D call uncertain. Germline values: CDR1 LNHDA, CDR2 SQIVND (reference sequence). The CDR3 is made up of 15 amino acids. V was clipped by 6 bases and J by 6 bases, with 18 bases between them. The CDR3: CASRNVGSSGQPQHF. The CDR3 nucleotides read TGTGCCAGTAGAAACGTGGGGTCGAGTGGTCAGCCCCAGCATTTT.

The CDR3 sequence: CASSLWASGDNEQFF. The CDR3 bases are TGTGCCAGCAGCTTATGGGCTAGCGGGGACAATGAGCAGTTCTTC. The chain employs TRBV11-2 and TRBJ2-1; TRBD2 aligns across 9 bases. Losses at the gene ends were 2 bases for V and 5 bases for J; bases not matched to a gene: 4. Germline V gene data show CDR1 as SGHAT and CDR2 as FQNNGV. CDR3 length: 15 amino acids.

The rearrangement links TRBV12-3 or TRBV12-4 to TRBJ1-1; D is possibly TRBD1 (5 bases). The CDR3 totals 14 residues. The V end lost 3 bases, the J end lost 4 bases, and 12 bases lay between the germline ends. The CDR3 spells CASSLGQGGTEAFF. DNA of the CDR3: TGTGCCAGCAGTTTGGGGCAGGGAGGCACTGAAGCTTTCTTT.

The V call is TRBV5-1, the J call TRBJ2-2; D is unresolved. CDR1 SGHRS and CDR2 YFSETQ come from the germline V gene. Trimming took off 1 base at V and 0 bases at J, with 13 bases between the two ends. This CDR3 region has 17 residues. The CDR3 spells CASSLSPLASNTGELFF. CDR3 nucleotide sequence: TGCGCCAGCAGCTTGTCACCCCTGGCTTCGAACACCGGGGAGCTGTTTTTT. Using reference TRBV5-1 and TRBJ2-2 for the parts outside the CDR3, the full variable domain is KAGVTQTPRYLIKTRGQQVTLSCSPISGHRSVSWYQQTPGQGLQFLFEYFSETQRNKGNFPGRFSGRQFSNSRSEMNVSTLELGDSALYLCASSLSPLASNTGELFFGEGSRLTVL.

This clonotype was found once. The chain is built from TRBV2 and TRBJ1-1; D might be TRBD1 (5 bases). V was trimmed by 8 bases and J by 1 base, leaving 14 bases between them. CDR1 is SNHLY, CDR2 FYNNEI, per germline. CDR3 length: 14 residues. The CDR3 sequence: CASGERTRNTEAFF. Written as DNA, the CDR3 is TGTGCCAGCGGAGAGAGGACACGGAACACTGAAGCTTTCTTT.

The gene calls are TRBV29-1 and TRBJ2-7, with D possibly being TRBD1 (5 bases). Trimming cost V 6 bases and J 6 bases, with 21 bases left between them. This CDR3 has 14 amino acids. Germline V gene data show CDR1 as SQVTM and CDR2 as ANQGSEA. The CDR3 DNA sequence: TGCAGCGTCCTAAGCGCAGGGTTGCGTGGCGAGCAGTACTTC. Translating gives CSVLSAGLRGEQYF.

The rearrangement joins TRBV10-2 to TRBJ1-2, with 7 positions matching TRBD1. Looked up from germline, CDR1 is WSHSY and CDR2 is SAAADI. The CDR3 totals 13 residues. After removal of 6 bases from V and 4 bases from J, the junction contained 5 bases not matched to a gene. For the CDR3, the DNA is TGCGCCAGCAGACAGGGGTTTGGCTATGGCTACACCTTC. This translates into CASRQGFGYGYTF.

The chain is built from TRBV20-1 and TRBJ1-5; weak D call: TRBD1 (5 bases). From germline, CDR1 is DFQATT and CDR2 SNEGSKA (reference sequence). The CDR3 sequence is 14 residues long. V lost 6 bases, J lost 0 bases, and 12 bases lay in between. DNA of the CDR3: TGCAGTGCCAACCGACAGCTTAGCAATCAGCCCCAGCATTTT. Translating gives CSANRQLSNQPQHF.

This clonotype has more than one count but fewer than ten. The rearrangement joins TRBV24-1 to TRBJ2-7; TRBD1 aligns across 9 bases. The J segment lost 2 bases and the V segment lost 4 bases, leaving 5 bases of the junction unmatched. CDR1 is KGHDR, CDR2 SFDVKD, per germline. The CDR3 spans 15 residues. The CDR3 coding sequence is TGTGCCACCAGTGACACCGGGACAGGGACCTACGAGCAGTACTTC. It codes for CATSDTGTGTYEQYF.

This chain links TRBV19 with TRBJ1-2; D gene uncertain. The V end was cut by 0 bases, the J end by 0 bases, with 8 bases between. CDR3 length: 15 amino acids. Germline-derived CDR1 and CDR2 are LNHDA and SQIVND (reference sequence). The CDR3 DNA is TGTGCCAGTAGTATAGATCTGGCAGCTAACTATGGCTACACCTTC. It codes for CASSIDLAANYGYTF.

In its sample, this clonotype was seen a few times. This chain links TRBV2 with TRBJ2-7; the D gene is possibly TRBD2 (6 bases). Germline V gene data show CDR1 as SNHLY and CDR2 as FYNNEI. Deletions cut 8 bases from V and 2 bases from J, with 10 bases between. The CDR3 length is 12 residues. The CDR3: CASFRGAYEQYF. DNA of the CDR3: TGTGCCAGCTTTCGCGGGGCCTACGAGCAGTACTTC.

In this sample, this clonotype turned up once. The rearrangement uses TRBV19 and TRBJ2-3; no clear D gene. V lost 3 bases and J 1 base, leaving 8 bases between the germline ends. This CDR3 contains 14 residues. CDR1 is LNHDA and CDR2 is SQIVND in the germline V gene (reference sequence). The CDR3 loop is CASSIGWGTDTQYF. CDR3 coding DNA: TGTGCCAGTAGTATTGGATGGGGCACAGATACGCAGTATTTT.

The CDR3 region is CASSIGGAGEQYF. In DNA, the CDR3 is TGTGCCAGTAGTATTGGAGGGGCAGGTGAGCAGTACTTC. J is TRBJ2-7 and V is TRBV19; D is perhaps TRBD2 (6 bases). This CDR3 spans 13 amino acids. The V and J ends lost 3 bases and 7 bases respectively, with 13 bases between them. CDR1 and CDR2 from the germline V gene are LNHDA and SQIVND (reference sequence).

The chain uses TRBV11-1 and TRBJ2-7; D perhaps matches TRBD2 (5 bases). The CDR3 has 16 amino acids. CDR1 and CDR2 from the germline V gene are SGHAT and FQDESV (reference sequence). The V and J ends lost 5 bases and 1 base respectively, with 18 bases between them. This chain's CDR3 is CASSPIMAGPSYEQYF. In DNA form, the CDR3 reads TGTGCCAGCAGCCCAATTATGGCGGGCCCTTCCTACGAGCAGTACTTC. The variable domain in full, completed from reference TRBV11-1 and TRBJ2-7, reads EAEVAQSPRYKITEKSQAVAFWCDPISGHATLYWYRQILGQGPELLVQFQDESVVDDSQLPKDRFSAERLKGVDSTLKIQPAELGDSAMYLCASSPIMAGPSYEQYFGPGTRLTVT.

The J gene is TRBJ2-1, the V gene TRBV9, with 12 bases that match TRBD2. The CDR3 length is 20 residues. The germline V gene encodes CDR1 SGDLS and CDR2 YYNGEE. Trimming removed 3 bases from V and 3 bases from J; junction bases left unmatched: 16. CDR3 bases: TGTGCCAGCAGCGAGGGGGGCGGGGCAGCGGGACTAGCGGGCTACAATGAGCAGTTCTTC. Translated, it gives CASSEGGGAAGLAGYNEQFF.

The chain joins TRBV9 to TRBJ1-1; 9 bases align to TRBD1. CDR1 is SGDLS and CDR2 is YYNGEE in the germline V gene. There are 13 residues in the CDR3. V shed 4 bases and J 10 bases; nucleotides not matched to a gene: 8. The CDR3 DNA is TGTGCCAGCAGCCCGCGGACAGGGGAAGGAGCTTTCTTT. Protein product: CASSPRTGEGAFF.

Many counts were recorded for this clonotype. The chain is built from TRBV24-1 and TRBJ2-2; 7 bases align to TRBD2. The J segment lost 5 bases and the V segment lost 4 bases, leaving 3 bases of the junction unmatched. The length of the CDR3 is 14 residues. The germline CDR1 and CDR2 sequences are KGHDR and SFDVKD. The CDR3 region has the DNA TGTGCCACCAGTGAGCTAGCGGCGACCGGGGAGCTGTTTTTT. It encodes CATSELAATGELFF.

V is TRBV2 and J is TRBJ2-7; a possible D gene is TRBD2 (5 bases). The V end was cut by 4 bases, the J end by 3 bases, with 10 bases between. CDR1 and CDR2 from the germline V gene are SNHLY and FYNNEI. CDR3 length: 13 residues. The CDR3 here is CASSGTPGYEQYF. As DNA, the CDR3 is TGTGCCAGCAGTGGGACTCCCGGCTACGAGCAGTACTTC.

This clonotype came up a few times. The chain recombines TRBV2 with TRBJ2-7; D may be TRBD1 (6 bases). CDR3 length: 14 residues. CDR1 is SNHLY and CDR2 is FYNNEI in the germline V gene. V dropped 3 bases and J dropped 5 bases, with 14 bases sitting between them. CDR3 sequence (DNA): TGTGCCAGCAGTGAGTCCCCAGGGGATGACGAGCAGTACTTC. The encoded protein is CASSESPGDDEQYF.

The CDR3 region is CSVGGLAGGIQETQYF. In DNA form, the CDR3 reads TGCAGCGTAGGCGGACTAGCGGGAGGGATACAAGAGACCCAGTACTTC. The chain is built from TRBV29-1 and TRBJ2-5, with TRBD2 identical over 15 bases. The V and J ends lost 6 bases and 2 bases, in that order; junction bases with no gene match: 7. The length of the CDR3 is 16 residues. Germline V gene lookup returns CDR1 SQVTM and CDR2 ANQGSEA.

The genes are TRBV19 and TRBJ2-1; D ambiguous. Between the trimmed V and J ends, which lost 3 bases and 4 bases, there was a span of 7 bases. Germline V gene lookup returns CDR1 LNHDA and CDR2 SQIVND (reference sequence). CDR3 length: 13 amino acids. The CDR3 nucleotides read TGTGCCAGTAGTATCAGTATATACAATGAGCAGTTCTTC. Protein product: CASSISIYNEQFF.

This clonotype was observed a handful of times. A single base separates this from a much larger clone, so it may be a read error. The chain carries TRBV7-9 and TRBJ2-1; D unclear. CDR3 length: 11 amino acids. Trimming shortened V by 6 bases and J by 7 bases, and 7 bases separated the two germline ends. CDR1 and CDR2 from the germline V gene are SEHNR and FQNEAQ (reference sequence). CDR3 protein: CASRGWNEQFF. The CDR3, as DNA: TGTGCCAGCAGGGGGTGGAATGAGCAGTTCTTC.

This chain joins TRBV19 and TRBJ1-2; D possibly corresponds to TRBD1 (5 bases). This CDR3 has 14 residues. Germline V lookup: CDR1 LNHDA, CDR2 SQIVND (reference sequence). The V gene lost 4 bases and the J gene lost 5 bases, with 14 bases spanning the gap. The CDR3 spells CASSRGFGRYGYTF. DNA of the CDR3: TGTGCCAGTAGTAGGGGGTTCGGCAGGTATGGCTACACCTTC.

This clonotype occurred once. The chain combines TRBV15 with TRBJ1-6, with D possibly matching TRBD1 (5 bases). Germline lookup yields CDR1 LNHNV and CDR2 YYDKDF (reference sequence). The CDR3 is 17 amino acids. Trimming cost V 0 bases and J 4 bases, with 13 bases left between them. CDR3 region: CATSRDARAIYNSPLHF. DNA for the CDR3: TGTGCCACCAGCAGAGATGCCAGGGCCATTTATAATTCACCCCTCCACTTT. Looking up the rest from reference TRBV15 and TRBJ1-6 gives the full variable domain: DAMVIQNPRYQVTQFGKPVTLSCSQTLNHNVMYWYQQKSSQAPKLLFHYYDKDFNNEADTPDNFQSRRPNTSFCFLDIRSPGLGDTAMYLCATSRDARAIYNSPLHFGNGTRLTVT.

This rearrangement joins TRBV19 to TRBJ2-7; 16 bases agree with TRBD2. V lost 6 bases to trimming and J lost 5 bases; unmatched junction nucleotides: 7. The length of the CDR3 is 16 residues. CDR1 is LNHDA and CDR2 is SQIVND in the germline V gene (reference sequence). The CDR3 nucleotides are TGTGCCAGTAGCCCCGGGACTAGCGGGAGGGCCGACGAGCAGTACTTC. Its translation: CASSPGTSGRADEQYF. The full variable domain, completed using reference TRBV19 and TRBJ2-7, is DGGITQSPKYLFRKEGQNVTLSCEQNLNHDAMYWYRQDPGQGLRLIYYSQIVNDFQKGDIAEGYSVSREKKESFPLTVTSAQKNPTAFYLCASSPGTSGRADEQYFGPGTRLTVT.